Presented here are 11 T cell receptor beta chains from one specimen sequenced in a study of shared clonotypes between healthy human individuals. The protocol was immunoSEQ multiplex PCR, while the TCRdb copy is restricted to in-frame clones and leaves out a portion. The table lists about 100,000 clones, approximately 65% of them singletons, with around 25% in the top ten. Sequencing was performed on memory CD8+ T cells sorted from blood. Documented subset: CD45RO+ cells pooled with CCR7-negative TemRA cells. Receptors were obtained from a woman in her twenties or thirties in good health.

The CDR3 DNA sequence: TGTGCCAGCAGCCAAATAGCGGGGAACATTCAGTACTTC. Amino acid sequence: CASSQIAGNIQYF. The chain has TRBV14 and TRBJ2-4; 8 bases are a match to TRBD2. With V trimmed by 2 bases and J by 7 bases, 1 base remained unmatched. This CDR3 contains 13 residues. Germline CDR1 SGHDN, CDR2 FVKESK.

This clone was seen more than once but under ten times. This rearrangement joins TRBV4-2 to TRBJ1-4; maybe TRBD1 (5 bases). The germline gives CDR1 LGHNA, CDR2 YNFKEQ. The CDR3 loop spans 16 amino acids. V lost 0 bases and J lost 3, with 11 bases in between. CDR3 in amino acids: CASSQDVMGANEKLFF. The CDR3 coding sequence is TGTGCCAGCAGCCAAGACGTGATGGGGGCTAATGAAAAACTGTTTTTT.

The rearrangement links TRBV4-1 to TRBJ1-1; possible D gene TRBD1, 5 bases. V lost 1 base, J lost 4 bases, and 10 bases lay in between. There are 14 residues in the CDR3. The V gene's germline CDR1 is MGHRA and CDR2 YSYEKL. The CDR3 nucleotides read TGCGCCAGCAGCCAAGCGGGGGGGTCCACTGAAGCTTTCTTT. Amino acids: CASSQAGGSTEAFF.

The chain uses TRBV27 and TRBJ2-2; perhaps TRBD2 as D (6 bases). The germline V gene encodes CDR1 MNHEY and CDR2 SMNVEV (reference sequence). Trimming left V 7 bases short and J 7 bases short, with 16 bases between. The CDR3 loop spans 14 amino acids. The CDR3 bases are TGTGCCAGCACGGCTAGCGCAACGGACGGGGAGCTGTTTTTT. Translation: CASTASATDGELFF.

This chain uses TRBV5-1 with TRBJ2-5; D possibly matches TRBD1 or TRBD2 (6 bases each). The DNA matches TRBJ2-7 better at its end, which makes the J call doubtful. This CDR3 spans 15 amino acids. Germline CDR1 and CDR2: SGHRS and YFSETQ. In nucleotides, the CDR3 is TGCGCCAGCAGCTTGGCGGGGGCTGTAGCCTACGAGCAGTACTTC. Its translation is CASSLAGAVAYEQYF.

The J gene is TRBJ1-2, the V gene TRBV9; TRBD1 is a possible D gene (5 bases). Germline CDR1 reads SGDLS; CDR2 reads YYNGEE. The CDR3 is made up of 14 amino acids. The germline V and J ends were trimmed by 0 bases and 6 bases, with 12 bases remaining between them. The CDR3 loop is CASSVEKMGDGYTF. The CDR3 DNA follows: TGTGCCAGCAGCGTAGAAAAAATGGGGGATGGCTACACCTTC.

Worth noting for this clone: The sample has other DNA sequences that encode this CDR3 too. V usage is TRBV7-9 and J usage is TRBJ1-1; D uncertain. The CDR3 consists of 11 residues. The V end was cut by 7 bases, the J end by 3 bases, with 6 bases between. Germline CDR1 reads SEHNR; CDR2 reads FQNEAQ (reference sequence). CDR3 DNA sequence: TGTGCCAGCACCCGGGACACTGAAGCTTTCTTT. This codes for CASTRDTEAFF. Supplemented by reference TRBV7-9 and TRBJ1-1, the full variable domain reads DTGVSQNPRHKITKRGQNVTFRCDPISEHNRLYWYRQTLGQGPEFLTYFQNEAQLEKSRLLSDRFSAERPKGSFSTLEIQRTEQGDSAMYLCASTRDTEAFFGQGTRLTVV.

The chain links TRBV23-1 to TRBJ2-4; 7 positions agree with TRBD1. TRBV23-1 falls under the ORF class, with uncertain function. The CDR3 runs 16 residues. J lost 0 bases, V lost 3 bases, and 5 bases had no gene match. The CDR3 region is CASSHPGQLAKNIQYF. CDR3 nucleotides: TGCGCCAGCAGTCATCCGGGACAGCTAGCCAAAAACATTCAGTACTTC.

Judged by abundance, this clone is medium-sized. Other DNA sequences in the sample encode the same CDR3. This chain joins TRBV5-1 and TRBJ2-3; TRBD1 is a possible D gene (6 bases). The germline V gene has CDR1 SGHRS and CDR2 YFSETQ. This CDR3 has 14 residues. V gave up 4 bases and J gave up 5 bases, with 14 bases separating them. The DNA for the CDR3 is TGCGCCAGCAGCGGTGGACAGCTCCTAGATACGCAGTATTTT. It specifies CASSGGQLLDTQYF.

This chain's CDR3 is CASSLQGRGVYNEQFF. The CDR3, as DNA: TGTGCCAGCAGTTTACAGGGCCGAGGGGTCTACAATGAGCAGTTCTTC. The J gene is TRBJ2-1, the V gene TRBV28, with D perhaps TRBD1 or TRBD2 (5 bases each). V was trimmed by 2 bases and J by 3 bases, leaving 14 bases between them. CDR3 length equals 16 residues. Germline V gives CDR1 MDHEN, CDR2 SYDVKM.

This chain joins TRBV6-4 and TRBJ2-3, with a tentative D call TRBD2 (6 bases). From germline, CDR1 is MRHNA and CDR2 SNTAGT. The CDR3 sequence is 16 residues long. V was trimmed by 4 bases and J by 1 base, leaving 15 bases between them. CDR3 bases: TGTGCCAGCAGTGTTTCGCGGGAAGGGGGCACAGATACGCAGTATTTT. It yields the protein CASSVSREGGTDTQYF.